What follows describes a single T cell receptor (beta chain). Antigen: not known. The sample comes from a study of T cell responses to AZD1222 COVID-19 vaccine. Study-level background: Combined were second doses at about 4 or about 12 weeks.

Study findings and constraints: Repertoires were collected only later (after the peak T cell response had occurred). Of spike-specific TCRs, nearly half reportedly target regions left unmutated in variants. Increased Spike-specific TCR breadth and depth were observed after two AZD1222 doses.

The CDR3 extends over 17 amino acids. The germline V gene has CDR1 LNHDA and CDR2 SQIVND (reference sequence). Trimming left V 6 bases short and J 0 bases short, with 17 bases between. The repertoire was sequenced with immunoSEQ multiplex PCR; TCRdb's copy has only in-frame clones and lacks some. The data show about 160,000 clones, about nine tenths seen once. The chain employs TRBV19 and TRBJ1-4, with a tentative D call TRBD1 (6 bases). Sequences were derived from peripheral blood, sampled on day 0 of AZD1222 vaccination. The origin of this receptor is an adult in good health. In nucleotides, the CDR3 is TGTGCCAGTAGCCCCATCGGGACACTTGCAACTAATGAAAAACTGTTTTTT. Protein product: CASSPIGTLATNEKLFF.